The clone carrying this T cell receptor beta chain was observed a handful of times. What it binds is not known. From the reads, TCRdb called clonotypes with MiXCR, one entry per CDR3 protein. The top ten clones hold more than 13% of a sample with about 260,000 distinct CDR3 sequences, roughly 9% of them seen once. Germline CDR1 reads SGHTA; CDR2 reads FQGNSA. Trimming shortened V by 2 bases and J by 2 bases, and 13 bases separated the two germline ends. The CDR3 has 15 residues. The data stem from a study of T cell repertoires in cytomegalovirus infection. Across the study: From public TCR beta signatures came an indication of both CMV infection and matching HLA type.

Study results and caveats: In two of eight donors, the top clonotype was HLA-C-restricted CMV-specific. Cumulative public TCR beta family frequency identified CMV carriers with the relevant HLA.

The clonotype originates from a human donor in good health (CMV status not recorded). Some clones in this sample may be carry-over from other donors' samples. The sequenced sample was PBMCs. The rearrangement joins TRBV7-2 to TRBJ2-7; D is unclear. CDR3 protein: CASSLIDTYTYEQYF. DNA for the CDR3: TGTGCCAGCAGCTTAATAGACACCTACACCTACGAGCAGTACTTC.